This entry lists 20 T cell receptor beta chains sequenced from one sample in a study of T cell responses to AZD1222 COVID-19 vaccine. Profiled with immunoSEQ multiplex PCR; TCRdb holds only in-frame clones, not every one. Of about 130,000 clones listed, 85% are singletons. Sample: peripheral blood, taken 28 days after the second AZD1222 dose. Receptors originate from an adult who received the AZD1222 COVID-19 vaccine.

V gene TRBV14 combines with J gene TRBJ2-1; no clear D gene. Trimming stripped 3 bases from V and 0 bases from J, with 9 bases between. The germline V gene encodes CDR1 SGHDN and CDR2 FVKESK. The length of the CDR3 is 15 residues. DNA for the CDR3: TGTGCCAGCAGCCAGTTCCCAGGCTCCTACAATGAGCAGTTCTTC. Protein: CASSQFPGSYNEQFF.

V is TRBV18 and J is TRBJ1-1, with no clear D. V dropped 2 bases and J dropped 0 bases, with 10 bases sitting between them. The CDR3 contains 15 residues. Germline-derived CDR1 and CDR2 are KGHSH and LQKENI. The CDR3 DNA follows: TGTGCCAGCTCACCAAGTGAAGGTGTGAACACTGAAGCTTTCTTT. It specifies CASSPSEGVNTEAFF.

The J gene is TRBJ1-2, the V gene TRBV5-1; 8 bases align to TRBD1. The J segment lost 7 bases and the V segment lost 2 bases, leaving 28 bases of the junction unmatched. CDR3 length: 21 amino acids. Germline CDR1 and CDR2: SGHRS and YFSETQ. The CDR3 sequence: CASSFLRGQAEIPYSGSGYTF. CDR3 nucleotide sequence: TGCGCCAGCAGCTTCCTGCGGGGACAGGCCGAGATCCCCTACTCTGGGAGTGGCTACACCTTC.

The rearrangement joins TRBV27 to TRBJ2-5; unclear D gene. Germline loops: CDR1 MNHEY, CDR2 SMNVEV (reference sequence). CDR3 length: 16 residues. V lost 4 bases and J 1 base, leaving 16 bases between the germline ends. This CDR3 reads CASSSQKRSVQETQYF. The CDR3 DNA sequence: TGTGCCAGCAGTTCCCAAAAAAGGAGTGTCCAAGAGACCCAGTACTTC.

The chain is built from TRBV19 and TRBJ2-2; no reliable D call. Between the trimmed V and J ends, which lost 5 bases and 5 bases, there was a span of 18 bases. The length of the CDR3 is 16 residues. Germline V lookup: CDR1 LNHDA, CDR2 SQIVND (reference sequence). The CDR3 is CASSPWTLAGTGELFF. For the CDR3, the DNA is TGTGCCAGTAGTCCCTGGACCCTGGCAGGTACCGGGGAGCTGTTTTTT.

The chain's CDR3 is CASSAEGLAFF. The CDR3 DNA reads as TGTGCCAGCAGTGCGGAGGGCCTAGCTTTCTTT. The J gene is TRBJ1-1, the V gene TRBV2; D is uncertain. The CDR3 runs 11 residues. V was shortened by 4 bases and J by 10 bases, with 10 bases between the two germline ends. The germline V gene has CDR1 SNHLY and CDR2 FYNNEI.

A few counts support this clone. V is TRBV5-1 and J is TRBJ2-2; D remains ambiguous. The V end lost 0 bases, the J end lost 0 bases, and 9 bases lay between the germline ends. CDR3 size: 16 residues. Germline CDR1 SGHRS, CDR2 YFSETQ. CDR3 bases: TGCGCCAGCAGCTTGGATTATAGGGCGAACACCGGGGAGCTGTTTTTT. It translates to CASSLDYRANTGELFF.

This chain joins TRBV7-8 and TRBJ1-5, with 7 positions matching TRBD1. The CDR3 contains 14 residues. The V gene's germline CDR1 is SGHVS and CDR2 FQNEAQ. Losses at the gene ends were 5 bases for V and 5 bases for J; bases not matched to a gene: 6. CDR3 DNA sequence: TGTGCCAGCAGCCGACAGGGAGGTGATCAGCCCCAGCATTTT. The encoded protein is CASSRQGGDQPQHF.

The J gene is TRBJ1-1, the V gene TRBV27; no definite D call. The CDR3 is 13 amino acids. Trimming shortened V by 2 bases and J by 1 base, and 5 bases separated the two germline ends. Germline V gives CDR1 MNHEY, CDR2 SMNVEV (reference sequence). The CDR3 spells CASSLRRNTEAFF. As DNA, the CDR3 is TGTGCCAGCAGTTTAAGGCGGAACACTGAAGCTTTCTTT.

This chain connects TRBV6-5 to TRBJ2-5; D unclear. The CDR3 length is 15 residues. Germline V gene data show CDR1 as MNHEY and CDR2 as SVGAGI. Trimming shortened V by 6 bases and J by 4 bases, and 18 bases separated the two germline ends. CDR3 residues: CASRGGFLGSETQYF. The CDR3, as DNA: TGTGCCAGCAGGGGTGGGTTTTTAGGCTCAGAGACCCAGTACTTC.

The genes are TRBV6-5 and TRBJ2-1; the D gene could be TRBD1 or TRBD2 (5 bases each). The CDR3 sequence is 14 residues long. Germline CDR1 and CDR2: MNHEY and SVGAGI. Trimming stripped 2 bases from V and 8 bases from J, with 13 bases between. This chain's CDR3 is CASSYTERGDEQFF. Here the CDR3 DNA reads TGTGCCAGCAGTTACACCGAGAGGGGTGATGAGCAGTTCTTC.

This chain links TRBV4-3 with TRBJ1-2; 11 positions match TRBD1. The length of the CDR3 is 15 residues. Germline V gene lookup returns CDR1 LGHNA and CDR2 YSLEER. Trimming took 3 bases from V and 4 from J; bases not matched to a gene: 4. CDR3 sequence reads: CASSQGTGGPYGYTF. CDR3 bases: TGCGCCAGCAGCCAGGGGACAGGGGGTCCCTATGGCTACACCTTC.

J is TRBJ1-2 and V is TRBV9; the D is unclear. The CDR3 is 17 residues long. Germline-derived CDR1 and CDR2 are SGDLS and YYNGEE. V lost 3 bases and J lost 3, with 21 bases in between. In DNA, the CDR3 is TGTGCCAGCAGCGCACGACCACCACAGAGGTTTGACTATGGCTACACCTTC. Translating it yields CASSARPPQRFDYGYTF. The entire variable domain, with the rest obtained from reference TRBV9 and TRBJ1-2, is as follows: DSGVTQTPKHLITATGQRVTLRCSPRSGDLSVYWYQQSLDQGLQFLIQYYNGEERAKGNILERFSAQQFPDLHSELNLSSLELGDSALYFCASSARPPQRFDYGYTFGSGTRLTVV.

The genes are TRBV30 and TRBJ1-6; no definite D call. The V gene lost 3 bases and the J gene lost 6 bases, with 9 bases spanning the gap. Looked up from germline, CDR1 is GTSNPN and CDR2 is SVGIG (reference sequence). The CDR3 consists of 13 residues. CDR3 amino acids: CAWSPGFNSPLHF. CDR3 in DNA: TGTGCCTGGAGCCCCGGGTTTAATTCACCCCTCCACTTT.

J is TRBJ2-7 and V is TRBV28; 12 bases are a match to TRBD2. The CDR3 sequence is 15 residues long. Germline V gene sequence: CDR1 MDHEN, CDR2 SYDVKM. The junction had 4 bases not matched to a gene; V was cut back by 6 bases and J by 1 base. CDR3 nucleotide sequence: TGTGCCAGCAGATCTAGCGGGGGGGCATCCTACGAGCAGTACTTC. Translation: CASRSSGGASYEQYF.

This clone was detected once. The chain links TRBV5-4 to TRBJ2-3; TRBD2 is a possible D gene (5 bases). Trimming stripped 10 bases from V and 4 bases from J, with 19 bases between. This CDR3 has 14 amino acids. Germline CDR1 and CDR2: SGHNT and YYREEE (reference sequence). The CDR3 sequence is CAGGLFGLADTQYF. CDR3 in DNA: TGTGCCGGCGGACTTTTTGGTCTTGCAGATACGCAGTATTTT.

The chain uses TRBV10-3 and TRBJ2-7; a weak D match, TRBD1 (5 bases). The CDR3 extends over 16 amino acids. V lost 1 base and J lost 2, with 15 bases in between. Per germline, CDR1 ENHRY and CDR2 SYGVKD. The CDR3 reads CAISEFLDKTPYEQYF. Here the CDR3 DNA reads TGTGCCATCAGTGAGTTTTTGGACAAAACCCCCTACGAGCAGTACTTC.

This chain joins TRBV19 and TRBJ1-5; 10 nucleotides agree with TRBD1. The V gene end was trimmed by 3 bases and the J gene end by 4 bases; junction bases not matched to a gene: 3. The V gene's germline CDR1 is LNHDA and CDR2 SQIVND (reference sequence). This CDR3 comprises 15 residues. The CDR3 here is CASSIGQGDNQPQHF. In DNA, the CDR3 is TGTGCCAGTAGTATTGGACAGGGGGATAATCAGCCCCAGCATTTT.

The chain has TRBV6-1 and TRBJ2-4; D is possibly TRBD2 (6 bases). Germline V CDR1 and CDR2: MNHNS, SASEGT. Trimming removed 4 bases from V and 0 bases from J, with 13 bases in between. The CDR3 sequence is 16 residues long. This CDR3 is CASSGGDLLAKNIQYF. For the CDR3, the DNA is TGTGCCAGCAGTGGGGGGGATCTACTAGCCAAAAACATTCAGTACTTC.

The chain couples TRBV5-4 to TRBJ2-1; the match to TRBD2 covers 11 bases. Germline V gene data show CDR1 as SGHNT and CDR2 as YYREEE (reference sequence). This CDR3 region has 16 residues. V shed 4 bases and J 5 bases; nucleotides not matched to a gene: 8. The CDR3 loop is CASSDNLAGGHNEQFF. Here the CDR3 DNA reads TGTGCCAGCAGCGACAACCTAGCGGGGGGCCACAATGAGCAGTTCTTC. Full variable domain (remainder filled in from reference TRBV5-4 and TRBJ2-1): ETGVTQSPTHLIKTRGQQVTLRCSSQSGHNTVSWYQQALGQGPQFIFQYYREEENGRGNFPPRFSGLQFPNYSSELNVNALELDDSALYLCASSDNLAGGHNEQFFGPGTRLTVL.